These 17 T cell receptor beta chains were sequenced from one sample in a study of cytomegalovirus exposure and HLA in healthy donors. The PCR employed 60 Vbeta primers together with 13 Jbeta primers. Assay: immunoSEQ multiplex PCR; the TCRdb copy retains only in-frame clones and omits some. The sample consists of 150,000 to 160,000 clones, about four fifths of them appearing once. Sequenced: PBMCs. The receptors were gathered from a man aged 18 to 29 in good health and CMV-seronegative.

This sequence joins TRBV5-1 and TRBJ1-5; 9 bases line up with TRBD1. CDR1 and CDR2 (germline): SGHRS, YFSETQ. CDR3 length: 14 residues. Trimming at V came to 1 base and at J to 7 bases, leaving 3 bases not matched to a gene. Here the CDR3 DNA reads TGCGCCAGCAGCTTGACAGGGGGCGAGCAGCCCCAGCATTTT. It is translated as CASSLTGGEQPQHF.

The chain carries TRBV25-1 and TRBJ2-7; TRBD1 might be the D (6 bases). Germline lookup yields CDR1 MGHDK and CDR2 SYGVNS. The V gene lost 5 bases and the J gene lost 8 bases, with 16 bases spanning the gap. This CDR3 comprises 13 residues. The CDR3 DNA reads TGTGCCAGCAGTTCCCCCGGGACAATCAAGCAGTACTTC. It translates to CASSSPGTIKQYF.

This clone was observed a single time. The CDR3 here is CASRSLPPVAGSTYEQYV. The CDR3 DNA reads TGTGCCAGCAGGAGTCTTCCCCCGGTAGCGGGGTCGACCTACGAGCAGTACGTC. This chain links TRBV7-4 with TRBJ2-7; 8 bases agree with TRBD2. The CDR3 is 18 residues long. After removal of 6 bases from V and 2 bases from J, the junction contained 18 bases not matched to a gene. Germline V gene data show CDR1 as SGHVT and CDR2 as SQSDAQ.

This chain joins TRBV4-2 and TRBJ1-5; 8 positions agree with TRBD1. The CDR3 has 16 amino acids. J lost 4 bases, V lost 0 bases, and 5 bases had no gene match. Germline V lookup: CDR1 LGHNA, CDR2 YNFKEQ. This CDR3 is CASSQEQGATNQPQHF. The CDR3 DNA reads TGTGCCAGCAGCCAAGAGCAGGGGGCAACGAATCAGCCCCAGCATTTT.

The chain joins TRBV29-1 to TRBJ1-2, with D perhaps TRBD1 (5 bases). Trimming removed 7 bases at V and 8 bases at J, with 20 bases between. This CDR3 has 13 residues. CDR1 and CDR2 (germline): SQVTM, ANQGSEA. CDR3 region: CSAGGDLYKGYTF. The CDR3 DNA sequence: TGCAGCGCGGGGGGAGACCTCTATAAAGGCTACACCTTC.

V usage is TRBV7-9 and J usage is TRBJ2-7; 10 bases map to TRBD1. CDR1 SEHNR and CDR2 FQNEAQ come from the germline V gene (reference sequence). J was trimmed by 4 bases and V by 5 bases; bases with no gene match: 8. The CDR3 runs 15 residues. CDR3 sequence reads: CASSPTQGQGYEQYF. For the CDR3, the DNA is TGTGCCAGCAGCCCGACCCAGGGACAGGGGTACGAGCAGTACTTC.

The rearrangement joins TRBV29-1 to TRBJ1-5, with D possibly TRBD1 on 5 matching bases. This CDR3 comprises 12 residues. V lost 4 bases and J 5 bases, leaving 9 bases between the germline ends. Germline CDR1 reads SQVTM; CDR2 reads ANQGSEA. This CDR3 reads CSVGQGHQPQHF. DNA of the CDR3: TGCAGCGTTGGCCAGGGCCATCAGCCCCAGCATTTT.

The chain is built from TRBV18 and TRBJ1-3; TRBD1 might be the D (6 bases). Per the germline V gene, CDR1 is KGHSH and CDR2 is LQKENI. The ends were cut back, 3 bases at V and 2 bases at J, with 8 bases in the middle. There are 14 residues in the CDR3. The CDR3 sequence is CASSPGQPGNTIYF. CDR3 coding DNA: TGTGCCAGCTCACCCGGACAGCCTGGAAACACCATATATTTT.

The chain combines TRBV4-3 with TRBJ1-2; 8 bases align to TRBD1. The CDR3 sequence is 16 residues long. CDR1 is LGHNA and CDR2 is YSLEER in the germline V gene. V lost 5 bases and J lost 6; bases outside the gene matches: 14. The CDR3 bases are TGCGCCAGCAGCGACCGGGACAGGCCTCAAGGCGATGGCTACACCTTC. Its protein product is CASSDRDRPQGDGYTF.

This clone has just one count. This chain links TRBV5-1 with TRBJ1-5, with 8 bases lining up with TRBD1. J lost 7 bases, V lost 2 bases, and 5 bases had no gene match. Germline V lookup: CDR1 SGHRS, CDR2 YFSETQ. The CDR3 length is 14 residues. In DNA form, the CDR3 reads TGCGCCAGCAGCTTTGGACAGGGCGGACAGCCCCAGCATTTT. Amino acid sequence: CASSFGQGGQPQHF.

J is TRBJ2-3 and V is TRBV5-1, with D unresolved. Per the germline V gene, CDR1 is SGHRS and CDR2 is YFSETQ. The V end was cut by 9 bases, the J end by 0 bases, with 11 bases between. The CDR3 covers 13 residues. CDR3 sequence (DNA): TGCGCCACCGCCTTAGTTAGCACAGATACGCAGTATTTT. Its translation: CATALVSTDTQYF.

The CDR3 DNA reads as TGTGCCAGCAGCCGAGGGGGTTGGGAATTGGTAGATTCACCCCTCCACTTT. Translation gives CASSRGGWELVDSPLHF. J is TRBJ1-6 and V is TRBV7-6; a weak D match, TRBD1 (6 bases). The V and J ends lost 5 bases and 8 bases respectively, with 22 bases between them. The CDR3 is 17 amino acids. The germline CDR1 and CDR2 sequences are SGHVS and FNYEAQ. Using reference TRBV7-6 and TRBJ1-6 for the parts outside the CDR3, the full variable domain is GAGVSQSPRYKVTKRGQDVALRCDPISGHVSLYWYRQALGQGPEFLTYFNYEAQQDKSGLPNDRFSAERPEGSISTLTIQRTEQRDSAMYRCASSRGGWELVDSPLHFGNGTRLTVT.

J is TRBJ1-4 and V is TRBV7-2; possible D gene TRBD1, 5 bases. The CDR3 is made up of 18 amino acids. Per germline, CDR1 SGHTA and CDR2 FQGNSA. V gave up 0 bases and J gave up 5 bases, with 19 bases separating them. The CDR3: CASSLAGLAGRVNEKLFF. In DNA, the CDR3 is TGTGCCAGCAGCTTAGCGGGTTTGGCAGGGAGGGTCAATGAAAAACTGTTTTTT.

CDR3 in amino acids: CASSFDRDGSPLHF. CDR3 nucleotides: TGTGCCAGCAGCTTCGACAGGGATGGTTCACCCCTCCACTTT. V usage is TRBV7-9 and J usage is TRBJ1-6, with 7 bases lining up with TRBD1. V shed 3 bases and J 9 bases; nucleotides not matched to a gene: 5. This CDR3 region has 14 residues. Looked up from germline, CDR1 is SEHNR and CDR2 is FQNEAQ (reference sequence).

The chain is built from TRBV6-5 and TRBJ2-1; D gene ambiguous. CDR1 MNHEY and CDR2 SVGAGI come from the germline V gene. CDR3 size: 14 residues. Trimming took off 5 bases at V and 2 bases at J, with 10 bases between the two ends. The CDR3, as DNA: TGTGCCAGCAGTCGCTCCAGGCCCTACAATGAGCAGTTCTTC. Encoded protein: CASSRSRPYNEQFF.

This chain links TRBV11-2 with TRBJ1-6; 7 positions agree with TRBD1. Germline CDR1 and CDR2: SGHAT and FQNNGV. The V and J ends lost 5 bases and 8 bases, in that order; junction bases with no gene match: 9. The CDR3 runs to 15 residues. CDR3 residues: CASSPLGQRYSPLHF. The CDR3 coding sequence is TGTGCCAGCAGCCCATTGGGACAGAGGTATTCACCCCTCCACTTT.

The chain links TRBV2 to TRBJ1-1, with 11 bases aligning to TRBD1. Per germline, CDR1 SNHLY and CDR2 FYNNEI. This CDR3 comprises 17 residues. J was trimmed by 0 bases and V by 8 bases; bases with no gene match: 11. The CDR3 is CASGIRTGGPLNTEAFF. In nucleotides, the CDR3 is TGTGCCAGCGGAATAAGGACAGGGGGCCCATTGAACACTGAAGCTTTCTTT.